This TCR beta chain is drawn from a study of T cells in Graves' hyperthyroidism and ophthalmopathy. Researchers amplified the TCR beta CDR3 regions from RNA transcripts. HTBI primers were employed in a first-round RT-PCR of the TCR CDR3. TCRdb ran MiXCR on the multiplex PCR reads and lists one entry per CDR3 protein. The repertoire has under 450,000 distinct CDR3 sequences, less than 20% of them found once; the top ten carry 7.5% to 9%. Between the trimmed V and J ends, which lost 3 bases and 0 bases, there was a span of 10 bases. Germline CDR1 reads MGHRA; CDR2 reads YSYEKL. The CDR3 is 15 amino acids.

The chain joins TRBV4-1 to TRBJ2-3; a weak D match, TRBD2 (6 bases). Specimen: blood. This TCR was sampled from a woman between 18 and 29 years old with Graves' hyperthyroidism. The CDR3 nucleotides are TGCGCCAGCAGCCACGCCCGGGGGAGCACAGATACGCAGTATTTT. This translates into CASSHARGSTDTQYF.